The 5 T cell receptor beta chains below all came from one sample that was sequenced in a study of cytomegalovirus exposure and HLA in healthy donors. Profiling relied on immunoSEQ multiplex PCR, and the TCRdb table lists in-frame clones only, not all of them. In the table there are about 330,000 clones, about nine tenths of which are singletons. The specimen was PBMCs. These receptor sequences come from a woman under 30 in good health and CMV-seronegative.

As for this clone: Other DNA sequences in the sample encode the same CDR3. V usage is TRBV4-1 and J usage is TRBJ2-7; 11 bases are shared with TRBD2. The CDR3 extends over 15 amino acids. Germline trimming cut 4 bases from V and 2 bases from J; bases unmatched to any gene: 4. The germline gives CDR1 MGHRA, CDR2 YSYEKL. The chain's CDR3 is CASSPIAGGPYEQYF. CDR3 nucleotide sequence: TGCGCCAGCAGCCCAATAGCGGGAGGGCCCTACGAGCAGTACTTC.

V is TRBV27 and J is TRBJ1-5, with 8 bases identical to TRBD1. This CDR3 contains 15 residues. CDR1 is MNHEY, CDR2 SMNVEV, per germline (reference sequence). The V segment lost 0 bases and the J segment 2 bases; nucleotides outside the gene matches: 0. The chain's CDR3 is CASSLSGQGNQPQHF. The CDR3 DNA reads as TGTGCCAGCAGTTTATCGGGACAGGGCAATCAGCCCCAGCATTTT.

This clone was detected once. The chain couples TRBV7-7 to TRBJ2-2; 7 bases fit TRBD2. The V segment lost 7 bases and the J segment 4 bases; nucleotides outside the gene matches: 12. The germline V gene has CDR1 SSHAT and CDR2 FNYEAQ (reference sequence). CDR3 length equals 16 residues. The CDR3 reads CASTRGIRGSTGELFF. Written as DNA, the CDR3 is TGTGCCAGCACCCGGGGGATCCGCGGGAGCACCGGGGAGCTGTTTTTT.

The rearrangement joins TRBV10-3 to TRBJ2-1; 7 nucleotides agree with TRBD2. The CDR3 contains 13 residues. Germline lookup yields CDR1 ENHRY and CDR2 SYGVKD. J gave up 5 bases and V 7 bases, and 5 bases lay outside the gene matches. CDR3 in amino acids: CAIMGGSNNEQFF. The CDR3 DNA follows: TGTGCCATCATGGGGGGGTCAAACAATGAGCAGTTCTTC.

The chain employs TRBV27 and TRBJ1-1, with TRBD1 identical over 7 bases. J gave up 2 bases and V 5 bases, and 5 bases lay outside the gene matches. CDR1 is MNHEY, CDR2 SMNVEV, per germline (reference sequence). This CDR3 comprises 14 residues. The CDR3 DNA sequence: TGTGCCAGCAGTCCCCGACAGGGCAACACTGAAGCTTTCTTT. This codes for CASSPRQGNTEAFF.